This TCR beta chain was identified in a study of a mutant IDH1 vaccine in newly diagnosed glioma (dated by TCRdb to about 2021). Context from the whole study: Patients were given eight vaccinations, in weeks 1, 3, 5, 7, 11, 15, 19 and 23, which matched visits V03 through V10. In the chemotherapy-containing groups, vaccination started alongside temozolomide cycles, whereas in patients who had radiotherapy alone it started 4-6 weeks after radiotherapy. Of the approximately 35 treated patients, approximately 62% were male and 37.5% were female, and a mean age of roughly 37 years was recorded. Before enrollment, most patients had been given radiochemotherapy with temozolomide as standard therapy, while the rest had received either radiotherapy alone or temozolomide alone. Peripheral blood was collected at six visits: V03 (baseline), V05, V07, V10, V12 and V13. For exploratory analyses, 25 to 30 treated patients had longitudinal TCRB deep sequencing done wherever samples were available. Study-level results and caveats: The authors stated that sample limitations prevented analyses of patient blood samples from being reproduced. Pseudoprogression seemed to be unrelated to changes in the top peripheral T cell clonotypes found by TCRB sequencing. PBMC samples for TCRB deep sequencing were selected based on availability. Immune responses induced by the vaccine were seen in over 90% of patients across multiple MHC alleles.

The sample's time point label, decoded: week 11, during vaccination. Each vaccine dose, consisting of 300 ug of a 20-mer mutant IDH1 peptide in Montanide, was administered subcutaneously with topical imiquimod. The donors had newly diagnosed IDH1-mutant astrocytomas of WHO grade 3 or 4 that showed loss of nuclear ATRX. The samples were drawn from NOA16, a multicentre, single-arm, open-label phase I trial in Germany that tested a mutant IDH1 peptide vaccine in humans for the first time. The DNeasy Blood and Tissue Kit was used to extract genomic DNA from EDTA blood for TCRB sequencing. The library came from the immunoSEQ multiplex PCR assay. The hsTCRB Kit was used according to the manufacturer's protocol to amplify rearranged TCR beta chain sequences. An Illumina MiSeq was used to sequence the TCRB libraries. Regarding the original processing steps: Demultiplexing, trimming and gene mapping were performed with the kit vendor's proprietary platform. Imported from immuneACCESS, the table was reduced by TCRdb to in-frame sequences with V and J called. These copies leave out some clones; in studies compared against another copy, an unresolved V gene accounts for under half, and the cause of the remainder is not known. V and J calls plus clone size are reproduced from that table; the DNA served to infer D and trimming. In all, the sample holds around 60,000 clones, and roughly 83% of those were seen once. Together, the top ten hold approximately 9.5% of the sample.

The germline V gene sets CDR1 to SGDLS and CDR2 to YYNGEE. The CDR3, cysteine through phenylalanine, is 13 amino acids long. Only the CDR3 DNA is retained, 39 bases long and in frame from the first base. V is reduced by 3 bases and J by 9 bases, leaving a spacing of 15 bases between them. To note about this clone: What antigen it recognizes has not been identified. There are no base qualities to consult, and no much larger clone falls within one base.

This TCR came from a woman in her forties or fifties with glioma. The sample consisted of PBMCs, taken from a glioma patient whose treatment included an IDH1 peptide vaccine. The chain uses TRBV9 and TRBJ1-1, with TRBD1 tentatively as D gene (5 bases match). The nucleotides are TGTGCCAGCAGCGCTCTGGGGGGAGATAAAGCTTTCTTT. Translated, this gives CASSALGGDKAFF.